A single sample is the source of the 20 T cell receptor beta chains below, sequenced in a study of blood T cell repertoires in COVID-19 (dated by TCRdb to the early 2020s). The library was generated by the immunoSEQ multiplex PCR assay. The immuneACCESS repertoire file appears here via TCRdb, limited to in-frame rearrangements. These files lack a portion of the clones; in checked studies, under half of the deficit traces to unresolved V genes, and the cause of the others is not known. A total of about 320,000 clones appear in this sample, 75% to 90% of them only once. The ten largest clones capture over 4.5% of the sample. The sample comprised PBMCs or T cells enriched from blood (not recorded which). Source of these receptors: a man aged 30 to 39 who had recovered from COVID-19.

The chain carries TRBV7-9 and TRBJ1-1; tentative D call: TRBD1 (6 bases). The CDR3 extends over 14 amino acids. CDR1 is SEHNR and CDR2 is FQNEAQ in the germline V gene (reference sequence). The V end was cut by 5 bases, the J end by 0 bases, with 10 bases between. The CDR3 is CASSHQGMNTEAFF. The CDR3 coding sequence is TGTGCCAGCAGCCACCAGGGGATGAACACTGAAGCTTTCTTT.

This rearrangement joins TRBV7-9 to TRBJ1-4, with D possibly TRBD1 on 5 matching bases. V lost 8 bases, J lost 8 bases, and 15 bases lay in between. The CDR3 length is 13 residues. Germline values: CDR1 SEHNR, CDR2 FQNEAQ (reference sequence). Here the CDR3 reads CASPTGGREKLFF. CDR3 nucleotide sequence: TGTGCCAGCCCTACCGGGGGTCGGGAAAAACTGTTTTTT.

The rearrangement links TRBV5-1 to TRBJ2-7; 8 nucleotides align to TRBD1. This CDR3 contains 12 residues. Germline CDR1 reads SGHRS; CDR2 reads YFSETQ. Trimming cost V 4 bases and J 5 bases; bases outside gene matches: 2. Here the CDR3 reads CASSGQGNEQYF. The CDR3 region has the DNA TGCGCCAGCAGCGGACAGGGAAACGAGCAGTACTTC.

V and J are TRBV9 and TRBJ2-5; 11 positions agree with TRBD2. This CDR3 region has 16 residues. Trimming cost V 2 bases and J 5 bases; bases outside gene matches: 8. CDR1 is SGDLS, CDR2 YYNGEE, per germline. The CDR3 reads CASSVSGGAVRETQYF. The CDR3 nucleotides read TGTGCCAGCAGCGTTAGCGGGGGGGCGGTGAGGGAGACCCAGTACTTC.

V gene TRBV7-6 combines with J gene TRBJ1-6; possibly TRBD1 for D (5 bases). Germline V gene sequence: CDR1 SGHVS, CDR2 FNYEAQ. V was trimmed by 2 bases and J by 10 bases, leaving 15 bases between them. CDR3 length equals 15 residues. This CDR3 is CASSLWVGVDSPLHF. In nucleotides, the CDR3 is TGTGCCAGCAGCTTATGGGTAGGGGTAGACTCACCCCTCCACTTT. The full variable domain, with the rest looked up from reference TRBV7-6 and TRBJ1-6, is GAGVSQSPRYKVTKRGQDVALRCDPISGHVSLYWYRQALGQGPEFLTYFNYEAQQDKSGLPNDRFSAERPEGSISTLTIQRTEQRDSAMYRCASSLWVGVDSPLHFGNGTRLTVT.

J is TRBJ2-7 and V is TRBV5-1; 9 positions match TRBD1. The J segment lost 2 bases and the V segment lost 0 bases, leaving 9 bases of the junction unmatched. Germline CDR1 and CDR2: SGHRS and YFSETQ. The CDR3 length is 17 residues. CDR3 in DNA: TGCGCCAGCAGCTTGGACAATTCGGGACAGGGAACCTACGAGCAGTACTTC. Translated: CASSLDNSGQGTYEQYF.

The J gene is TRBJ1-5, the V gene TRBV19; no firm D call. The germline gives CDR1 LNHDA, CDR2 SQIVND (reference sequence). The CDR3 sequence is 15 residues long. V shed 1 base and J shed 4 bases, with 11 bases lying between them. DNA for the CDR3: TGTGCCAGTAGTATAGGTTCGGGTCCGAATCAGCCCCAGCATTTT. This translates into CASSIGSGPNQPQHF.

In this sample, this clone turned up once. V usage is TRBV10-3 and J usage is TRBJ1-2; no firm D call. The V end was cut by 3 bases, the J end by 4 bases, with 12 bases between. This CDR3 is 14 amino acids long. Per germline, CDR1 ENHRY and CDR2 SYGVKD. CDR3 coding DNA: TGTGCCATCAGTGATCCGGGTTCGGGCTATGGCTACACCTTC. Its protein product is CAISDPGSGYGYTF.

Written as DNA, the CDR3 is TGCAGCGTTGTTTGGGGGCCCTACAATGAGCAGTTCTTC. It is translated as CSVVWGPYNEQFF. The chain couples TRBV29-1 to TRBJ2-1; the D gene is possibly TRBD1 (6 bases). Looked up from germline, CDR1 is SQVTM and CDR2 is ANQGSEA. V was pared by 4 bases and J by 2 bases, with 9 bases between. The CDR3 is 13 residues long.

V is TRBV9 and J is TRBJ2-7; a weak D match, TRBD2 (7 bases). Between the trimmed V and J ends, which lost 3 bases and 2 bases, there was a span of 15 bases. Germline lookup yields CDR1 SGDLS and CDR2 YYNGEE. There are 15 residues in the CDR3. The CDR3, as DNA: TGTGCCAGCAGCGACAGGGAGGGAAATACCTACGAGCAGTACTTC. The encoded protein is CASSDREGNTYEQYF.

This chain connects TRBV30 to TRBJ1-3, with D possibly TRBD1 on 6 matching bases. Deletions cut 5 bases from V and 0 bases from J, with 8 bases between. Germline CDR1 and CDR2: GTSNPN and SVGIG (reference sequence). CDR3 length: 13 residues. CDR3: CAWDRSSGNTIYF. The DNA for the CDR3 is TGTGCCTGGGACAGGAGCTCTGGAAACACCATATATTTT.

This clone was seen once. As DNA, the CDR3 is TGCGCCAGCAGTCCACAGACTAACTACGAGCAGTACTTC. Protein sequence: CASSPQTNYEQYF. The rearrangement links TRBV10-1 to TRBJ2-7, with TRBD2 as a possible D gene (5 bases). Trimming removed 5 bases from V and 3 bases from J, with 11 bases in between. This CDR3 contains 13 residues. Per the germline V gene, CDR1 is WNHNN and CDR2 is SYGVQD (reference sequence).

The rearrangement uses TRBV5-1 and TRBJ2-3, with 11 bases identical to TRBD2. This CDR3 contains 16 residues. V trimming: 6 bases; J trimming: 5 bases; junction bases outside the gene matches: 11. Germline V CDR1 and CDR2: SGHRS, YFSETQ. In nucleotides, the CDR3 is TGCGCCAGCACGCCGATGACTAGCGGGATAGGAGATACGCAGTATTTT. Translation: CASTPMTSGIGDTQYF.

The rearrangement joins TRBV10-1 to TRBJ2-3, with D uncertain. Per germline, CDR1 WNHNN and CDR2 SYGVQD (reference sequence). Trimming took off 0 bases at V and 6 bases at J, with 7 bases between the two ends. The CDR3 runs to 13 residues. The CDR3 sequence: CASSESRSDTQYF. CDR3 in DNA: TGCGCCAGCAGTGAGTCCCGTTCCGATACGCAGTATTTT.

The J gene is TRBJ1-1, the V gene TRBV7-9; 10 bases agree with TRBD1. Trimming at V came to 5 bases and at J to 5 bases, leaving 5 bases not matched to a gene. Germline CDR1 and CDR2: SEHNR and FQNEAQ (reference sequence). CDR3 size: 14 residues. CDR3 amino acids: CASSPGQGGTEAFF. The CDR3 region has the DNA TGTGCCAGCAGCCCTGGACAGGGGGGTACTGAAGCTTTCTTT.

J is TRBJ1-2 and V is TRBV3-1 (or the pseudogene TRBV3-2), with 7 bases lining up with TRBD1. V gave up 4 bases and J gave up 0 bases; unmatched junction bases: 5. The length of the CDR3 is 15 residues. Germline V gene data show CDR1 as LGHDT and CDR2 as YNNKEL (reference sequence). The CDR3, as DNA: TGTGCCAGCAGCCCCGGGACAGTTCCTAACTATGGCTACACCTTC. Encoded protein: CASSPGTVPNYGYTF.

This clone was recorded only once. This chain connects TRBV5-4 to TRBJ1-1; the match to TRBD1 covers 7 bases. Germline V CDR1 and CDR2: SGHNT, YYREEE (reference sequence). The CDR3 is 14 amino acids. V gave up 2 bases and J gave up 6 bases; unmatched junction bases: 7. CDR3 sequence: CASSFGQEIPEAFF. The CDR3 DNA reads TGTGCCAGCAGCTTTGGACAGGAAATCCCTGAAGCTTTCTTT.

This chain links TRBV18 with TRBJ1-6, with D possibly TRBD1 on 5 matching bases. Trimming stripped 4 bases from V and 9 bases from J, with 16 bases between. Per the germline V gene, CDR1 is KGHSH and CDR2 is LQKENI. The length of the CDR3 is 15 residues. The CDR3 sequence: CASSRLGQVGSPLHF. CDR3 nucleotide sequence: TGTGCCAGCTCACGACTTGGACAAGTCGGTTCACCCCTCCACTTT.

This chain joins TRBV11-2 and TRBJ2-1, with D maybe TRBD2 (5 bases). V lost 5 bases and J 4 bases, leaving 21 bases between the germline ends. The CDR3 consists of 17 residues. In germline, CDR1 is SGHAT, CDR2 FQNNGV. CDR3 amino acids: CASSHHRVRSGYNEQFF. The CDR3 DNA follows: TGTGCCAGCAGCCACCATAGGGTCAGGAGCGGATACAATGAGCAGTTCTTC. The full variable domain, in which reference TRBV11-2 and TRBJ2-1 provide the parts outside the CDR3, is EAGVAQSPRYKIIEKRQSVAFWCNPISGHATLYWYQQILGQGPKLLIQFQNNGVVDDSQLPKDRFSAERLKGVDSTLKIQPAKLEDSAVYLCASSHHRVRSGYNEQFFGPGTRLTVL.

The rearrangement links TRBV9 to TRBJ2-5; D uncertain. The CDR3 consists of 14 residues. Trimming stripped 0 bases from V and 2 bases from J, with 8 bases between. Germline V gene lookup returns CDR1 SGDLS and CDR2 YYNGEE. CDR3 DNA sequence: TGTGCCAGCAGCGTAGCTGCAGGACAAGAGACCCAGTACTTC. Amino acids: CASSVAAGQETQYF.